The 21 T cell receptor beta chains below all came from one sample that was sequenced in a study of blood T cells in healthy people across ages. Alongside a J-beta primer mix, a sample-barcoded 5' primer served in a second PCR lasting about 7 to 11 cycles. TCRdb used MiXCR to reprocess the 5' RACE reads, holding one entry per CDR3 protein. This table holds some 700,000 distinct CDR3 sequences, approximately 39% found once. Sample: blood. The receptors were gathered from a woman aged 60-75 years in good health.

The gene calls are TRBV11-2 and TRBJ2-1; 7 nucleotides match TRBD1. J lost 2 bases, V lost 10 bases, and 11 bases had no gene match. CDR1 is SGHAT and CDR2 is FQNNGV in the germline V gene. The CDR3 runs 15 residues. This chain's CDR3 is CATVNRDRAYNEQFF. The CDR3 DNA follows: TGTGCCACCGTCAACCGGGACAGAGCCTACAATGAGCAGTTCTTC.

As regards this clonotype: A single base separates this from a much larger clone, so it may be a read error. The J gene is TRBJ2-1, the V gene TRBV2; 10 nucleotides match TRBD1. The CDR3 loop spans 15 amino acids. V dropped 5 bases and J dropped 13; count of bases not matched to a gene: 14. Germline loops: CDR1 SNHLY, CDR2 FYNNEI. CDR3 in DNA: TGTGCCAGCAGTCGCGACAGGGGGCGCGGAGAGACCCAGTTCTTC. Its protein product is CASSRDRGRGETQFF.

The CDR3 is CSARRGVTYNEQFF. CDR3 bases: TGCAGTGCCCGCCGGGGGGTTACCTACAATGAGCAGTTCTTC. The rearrangement uses TRBV20-1 and TRBJ2-1, with 7 bases identical to TRBD2. The germline V gene has CDR1 DFQATT and CDR2 SNEGSKA (reference sequence). V trimming: 6 bases; J trimming: 2 bases; junction bases outside the gene matches: 7. This CDR3 region has 14 residues.

This chain joins TRBV5-5 and TRBJ1-2; the D is unclear. This CDR3 spans 15 amino acids. Between the trimmed V and J ends, which lost 0 bases and 5 bases, there was a span of 14 bases. Germline loops: CDR1 SGHKS, CDR2 YYEKEE (reference sequence). The CDR3 nucleotides read TGTGCCAGCAGCTTGGATCCGGCTAAGGGTTATGGCTACACCTTC. This encodes CASSLDPAKGYGYTF.

Concerning this clonotype itself: A much larger clone differs by one base, so this may be a read error. The rearrangement uses TRBV6-6 and TRBJ2-5; 7 bases agree with TRBD1. TRBJ2-7 matches the DNA end more closely, so the J call is doubtful. Germline V lookup: CDR1 MNHNY, CDR2 SVGAGI (reference sequence). This CDR3 is built from 12 residues. CDR3 amino acids: CTSSDRVREQYF. CDR3 bases: TGTACCAGCAGCGACAGGGTACGCGAGCAGTACTTC.

The chain couples TRBV6-5 to TRBJ2-7; TRBD2 matches at 9 bases. The DNA matches TRBJ2-5 better at its end, which makes the J call doubtful. The CDR3 loop spans 17 amino acids. Germline values: CDR1 MNHEY, CDR2 SVGAGI. The DNA for the CDR3 is TGTGCCAGCAGTTTGGGTAGCGGGAGCGGAGGAAAAGAGACCCAGTACTTC. Protein: CASSLGSGSGGKETQYF.

V and J are TRBV2 and TRBJ2-1; the match to TRBD2 covers 8 bases. Trimming removed 7 bases from V and 9 bases from J; junction bases left unmatched: 17. The CDR3 totals 16 residues. In germline, CDR1 is SNHLY, CDR2 FYNNEI. The CDR3 reads CASTPNGGASSGEQFF. The CDR3 coding sequence is TGTGCCAGCACCCCTAACGGGGGGGCATCCAGCGGTGAGCAGTTCTTC.

This rearrangement joins TRBV6-2 or TRBV6-3 to TRBJ2-5, with TRBD2 identical over 13 bases. CDR1 and CDR2 (germline): MNHEY, SVGEGT. The trim removed 6 bases at V and 5 bases at J, leaving 9 bases unmatched. CDR3 size: 16 residues. For the CDR3, the DNA is TGTGCCAGCAGCCGAGGACTAGCGGGAGTCAAGGAGACCCAGTACTTC. Translation: CASSRGLAGVKETQYF.

The V call is TRBV28, the J call TRBJ2-4, with 9 bases identical to TRBD2. This CDR3 contains 16 residues. V shed 5 bases, J shed 6 bases, and the junction held 11 bases outside the gene matches. CDR1 and CDR2 (germline): MDHEN, SYDVKM. The CDR3 spells CASSIPHLAGLNIQYF. In nucleotides, the CDR3 is TGTGCCAGCAGTATCCCGCATCTAGCGGGATTAAACATTCAGTACTTC. The full variable domain, its missing parts supplied by reference TRBV28 and TRBJ2-4, is DVKVTQSSRYLVKRTGEKVFLECVQDMDHENMFWYRQDPGLGLRLIYFSYDVKMKEKGDIPEGYSVSREKKERFSLILESASTNQTSMYLCASSIPHLAGLNIQYFGAGTRLSVL.

This rearrangement joins TRBV7-9 to TRBJ2-7; tentative D call: TRBD2 (6 bases). The V end lost 8 bases, the J end lost 0 bases, and 11 bases lay between the germline ends. Germline V gene data show CDR1 as SEHNR and CDR2 as FQNEAQ (reference sequence). The CDR3 consists of 13 residues. CDR3 in amino acids: CASRAGNSYEQYF. Here the CDR3 DNA reads TGTGCCAGCCGCGCGGGGAACTCCTACGAGCAGTACTTC. The complete variable domain, with remaining parts taken from reference TRBV7-9 and TRBJ2-7, reads DTGVSQNPRHKITKRGQNVTFRCDPISEHNRLYWYRQTLGQGPEFLTYFQNEAQLEKSRLLSDRFSAERPKGSFSTLEIQRTEQGDSAMYLCASRAGNSYEQYFGPGTRLTVT.

This clonotype was seen a handful of times. The chain joins TRBV29-1 to TRBJ2-3; D tentatively fits TRBD1 or TRBD2 (5 bases each). Trimming stripped 3 bases from V and 2 bases from J, with 12 bases between. The CDR3 covers 14 residues. Germline V gene data show CDR1 as SQVTM and CDR2 as ANQGSEA. CDR3 coding DNA: TGCAGCGTTGAGAGGGGCTTCCTCACAGATACGCAGTATTTT. Translated: CSVERGFLTDTQYF.

The DNA of the CDR3 is TGTGCCAGCAGTATCAGGAGCAATCAGCCCCAGCATTTT. Amino acids: CASSIRSNQPQHF. V is TRBV28 and J is TRBJ1-5; unclear D gene. The V gene's germline CDR1 is MDHEN and CDR2 SYDVKM. The CDR3 is 13 amino acids. V was shortened by 5 bases and J by 1 base, with 6 bases between the two germline ends.

This clonotype was detected a few times. The V gene is TRBV4-1, the J gene TRBJ2-3, with a tentative D call TRBD1 (5 bases). From germline, CDR1 is MGHRA and CDR2 YSYEKL. V gave up 0 bases and J gave up 10 bases, with 14 bases separating them. The CDR3 consists of 14 residues. CDR3: CASSQESAGQPQYF. CDR3 sequence (DNA): TGCGCCAGCAGCCAAGAATCGGCCGGACAACCGCAGTATTTT.

V and J are TRBV7-2 and TRBJ2-1; 12 bases map to TRBD2. The ends lost 5 bases at V and 10 bases at J; junction bases unmatched: 9. Germline V lookup: CDR1 SGHTA, CDR2 FQGNSA. The CDR3 is 15 amino acids. CDR3: CASSPGTSGPREQFF. In DNA form, the CDR3 reads TGTGCCAGCAGCCCAGGGACTAGCGGGCCTCGGGAGCAGTTCTTC.

This chain uses TRBV21-1 with TRBJ2-4; the table's D call of TRBD1 was not tested on the DNA. TRBV21-1 counts as a pseudogene. CDR3 length equals 16 residues. Here the CDR3 reads CASSKQGAKRKNIQYF. The DNA for the CDR3 is TGTGCCAGCAGCAAACAGGGGGCGAAACGTAAAAACATTCAGTACTTC.

The V and J genes are TRBV3-1 and TRBJ2-3, with 13 bases aligning to TRBD2. V trimming: 1 base; J trimming: 4 bases; junction bases outside the gene matches: 8. Germline V lookup: CDR1 LGHDT, CDR2 YNNKEL (reference sequence). The CDR3 extends over 18 amino acids. The CDR3 DNA follows: TGTGCCAGCAGCCAAGGAGGACTAGCGGGAGTAGCCGCAGATACGCAGTATTTT. As protein: CASSQGGLAGVAADTQYF.

There are a few counts of this clonotype. The chain is built from TRBV27 and TRBJ1-5, with D possibly matching TRBD1 (6 bases). In germline, CDR1 is MNHEY, CDR2 SMNVEV (reference sequence). The V end was cut by 5 bases, the J end by 7 bases, with 18 bases between. CDR3 length: 15 amino acids. The CDR3 DNA reads TGTGCCAGCAGTACCCGACAGGACCCGGAGCAGCCCCAGCATTTT. It translates to CASSTRQDPEQPQHF.

This clonotype was observed at least ten times. The chain carries TRBV5-1 and TRBJ2-1, with 10 bases that match TRBD1. The germline V gene has CDR1 SGHRS and CDR2 YFSETQ. The CDR3 spans 15 residues. Losses at the gene ends were 3 bases for V and 4 bases for J; bases not matched to a gene: 4. The CDR3 loop is CASSSRDRGYNEQFF. The CDR3 DNA is TGCGCCAGCAGCTCGCGGGACAGGGGATACAATGAGCAGTTCTTC.

This clonotype was counted only a few times. This sequence joins TRBV6-2 or TRBV6-3 and TRBJ2-4; no definite D call. Looked up from germline, CDR1 is MNHEY and CDR2 is SVGEGT. Trimming pared 10 bases from V and 3 bases from J, leaving 25 bases between. This CDR3 is 17 amino acids long. The CDR3 is CATTEIYGEVYKNIQYF. The CDR3 DNA reads as TGTGCCACCACAGAGATTTACGGAGAAGTTTACAAAAACATTCAGTACTTC.

The gene calls are TRBV28 and TRBJ2-3; tentatively, D is TRBD2 (6 bases). This CDR3 contains 16 residues. The germline CDR1 and CDR2 sequences are MDHEN and SYDVKM. V lost 2 bases to trimming and J lost 0 bases, with 12 bases between them. CDR3 nucleotides: TGTGCCAGCAGTTTAACTCGGGGGAAAAGCACAGATACGCAGTATTTT. Translating gives CASSLTRGKSTDTQYF.

A word on this clonotype: An end of the junction differs from the germline gene, which may be a read error. The genes are TRBV24-1 and TRBJ2-1; D is undetermined. Germline V gene sequence: CDR1 KGHDR, CDR2 SFDVKD. The CDR3 has 13 amino acids. CDR3 protein: CAASGVGYNEQFF. CDR3 bases: TGTGCCGCCAGTGGCGTGGGTTACAATGAGCAGTTCTTC.